Reported below is one TCR beta chain. This specimen belongs to a study of beta chain features in type 1 diabetes. V lost 2 bases and J 9 bases, leaving 11 bases between the germline ends. CDR1 and CDR2 from the germline V gene are SGHRS and YFSETQ. The CDR3 is 12 amino acids. All of the isolated RNA was reverse transcribed, so expressed TCRB transcripts were sequenced. The data were produced by immunoSEQ multiplex PCR, yet TCRdb's version contains in-frame clones alone and is incomplete. In the table there are about 350,000 clones, around 20% of which are singletons. The rearrangement joins TRBV5-1 to TRBJ1-1, with unresolved D. The sequencing sample was made of naive CD4+ T cells from blood. This clonotype was obtained from a woman aged 18-35 years in good health. For the CDR3, the DNA is TGCGCCAGCAGCTTAGACACCGATAAAGCTTTCTTT. This gives the protein CASSLDTDKAFF.